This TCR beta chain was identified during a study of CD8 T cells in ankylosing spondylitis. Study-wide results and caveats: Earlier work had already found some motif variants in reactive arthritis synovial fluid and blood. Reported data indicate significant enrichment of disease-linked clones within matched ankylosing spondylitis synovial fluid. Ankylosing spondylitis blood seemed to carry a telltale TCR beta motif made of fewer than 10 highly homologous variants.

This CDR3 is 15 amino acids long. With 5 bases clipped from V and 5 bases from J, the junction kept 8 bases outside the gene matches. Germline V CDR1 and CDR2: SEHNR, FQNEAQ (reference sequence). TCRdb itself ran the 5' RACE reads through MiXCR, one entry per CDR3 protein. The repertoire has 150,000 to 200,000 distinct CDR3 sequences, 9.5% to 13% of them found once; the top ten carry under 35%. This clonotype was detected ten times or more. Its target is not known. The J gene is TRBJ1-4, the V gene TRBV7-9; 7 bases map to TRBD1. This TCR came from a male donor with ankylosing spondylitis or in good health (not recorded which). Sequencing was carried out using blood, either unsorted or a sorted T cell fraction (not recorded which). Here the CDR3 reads CASSARQGLNEKLFF. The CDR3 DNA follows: TGTGCCAGCAGCGCGCGACAGGGTTTGAATGAAAAACTGTTTTTT.